The present entry profiles one T cell receptor (beta chain) with its context. The method was immunoSEQ multiplex PCR; TCRdb's version includes in-frame clones alone and lacks a portion of them. In the table there are 50,000 or so clones, 90% to 95% of which are singletons. This entry belongs to a study of T cell changes during pregnancy in multiple sclerosis. The germline V gene encodes CDR1 SGDLS and CDR2 YYNGEE. The length of the CDR3 is 12 residues. V lost 5 bases and J 6 bases, leaving 10 bases between the germline ends. The receptor was derived from a female donor with multiple sclerosis, enrolled in a pregnancy study. J is TRBJ2-3 and V is TRBV9; D is possibly TRBD2 (7 bases). Sequenced here: CD8+ T cells from peripheral blood mononuclear cells, sampled after pregnancy. The CDR3 DNA is TGTGCCAGCAGAGGGGGGGGTGATACGCAGTATTTT. Translating gives CASRGGGDTQYF. The variable domain in full, with the rest retrieved from reference TRBV9 and TRBJ2-3, is DSGVTQTPKHLITATGQRVTLRCSPRSGDLSVYWYQQSLDQGLQFLIQYYNGEERAKGNILERFSAQQFPDLHSELNLSSLELGDSALYFCASRGGGDTQYFGPGTRLTVL.